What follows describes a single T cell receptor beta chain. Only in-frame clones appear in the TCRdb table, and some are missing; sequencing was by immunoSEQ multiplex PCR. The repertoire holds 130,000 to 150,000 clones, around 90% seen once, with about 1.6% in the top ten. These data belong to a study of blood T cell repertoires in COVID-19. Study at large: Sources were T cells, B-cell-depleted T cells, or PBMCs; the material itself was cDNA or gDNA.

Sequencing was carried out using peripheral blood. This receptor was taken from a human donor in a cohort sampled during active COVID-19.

The CDR3 DNA follows: TGTGCCAGCAGTCATAGAGAGACCGGGGAGCTGTTTTTT. Its protein product is CASSHRETGELFF. The chain links TRBV3-1 (or the pseudogene TRBV3-2) to TRBJ2-2; D not certain. V was cut by 6 bases and J by 5 bases, with 10 bases left in between. CDR1 LGHDT and CDR2 YNNKEL come from the germline V gene (reference sequence). The CDR3 is made up of 13 amino acids.